Sequencing of this T cell receptor beta chain was carried out in a study of T cells in Graves' hyperthyroidism and ophthalmopathy. Authors of the study amplified TCR beta CDR3 regions from RNA transcripts. First-round RT-PCR of the TCR CDR3 relied on the HTBI primer set. TCRdb independently ran MiXCR on the multiplex PCR reads; one entry per CDR3 protein. The table shows some 440,000 distinct CDR3 sequences, with approximately 15% occurring only once. The study enrolled patients aged 18 to 65 with newly diagnosed hyperthyroidism of under 2 months' duration. Reasons for excluding patients were uncontrolled infection, other autoimmune disease, pregnancy or lactation. Diagnoses rested on clinical symptoms, serum thyroxine and TRAb, thyroid ultrasound and orbital computed tomography. This receptor was obtained from a young woman with Graves' hyperthyroidism. Sequenced sample: blood.

CDR3 amino acids: CASSYTGSSYNSPLHF. Written as DNA, the CDR3 is TGTGCCAGCAGTTACACAGGGAGCTCCTATAATTCACCCCTCCACTTT. This chain connects TRBV13 to TRBJ1-6; TRBD1 is a possible D gene (6 bases). Germline loops: CDR1 PRHDT, CDR2 FYEKMQ (reference sequence). This CDR3 has 16 residues. Between the trimmed V and J ends, which lost 6 bases and 0 bases, there was a span of 12 bases.